Below are 28 T cell receptor beta chains sequenced from a single sample in a study of cytomegalovirus exposure and HLA in healthy donors. The PCR employed 60 Vbeta primers together with 13 Jbeta primers. Assay: immunoSEQ multiplex PCR; the TCRdb copy retains only in-frame clones and omits some. The data hold some 90,000 clones, with over 60% observed a single time. The sample taken for sequencing was PBMCs. These receptors originate from a man between 40 and 49 years old in good health and CMV-seronegative.

This clone showed up just a few times. The chain combines TRBV4-2 with TRBJ2-3; TRBD2 matches at 13 bases. This CDR3 is 17 amino acids long. With V trimmed by 0 bases and J by 6 bases, 6 bases remained unmatched. Germline loops: CDR1 LGHNA, CDR2 YNFKEQ. CDR3 loop: CASSQELAGGPKDTQYF. Written as DNA, the CDR3 is TGTGCCAGCAGCCAAGAACTAGCGGGGGGGCCGAAGGATACGCAGTATTTT.

The V gene is TRBV7-2, the J gene TRBJ1-5; the D is unclear. Looked up from germline, CDR1 is SGHTA and CDR2 is FQGNSA. The CDR3 is 15 amino acids. The V gene lost 3 bases and the J gene lost 5 bases, with 14 bases spanning the gap. In nucleotides, the CDR3 is TGTGCCAGCAGCTTGGAGGGTCTTACCGATCAGCCCCAGCATTTT. Its protein is CASSLEGLTDQPQHF.

V is TRBV5-4 and J is TRBJ1-1, with unresolved D. V shed 2 bases and J shed 0 bases, with 8 bases lying between them. Germline CDR1 SGHNT, CDR2 YYREEE (reference sequence). CDR3 length: 14 amino acids. The CDR3 is CASSLQQMNTEAFF. The CDR3 DNA reads as TGTGCCAGCAGCTTACAACAAATGAACACTGAAGCTTTCTTT.

The chain carries TRBV4-1 and TRBJ2-5, with D unresolved. The J call may not be correct, given that the DNA end is closer to TRBJ2-7. The germline CDR1 and CDR2 sequences are MGHRA and YSYEKL. This CDR3 spans 13 amino acids. Here the CDR3 DNA reads TGCGCCAGCAGCCAAGATCGCGGTTACGAGCAGTACTTC. Translation: CASSQDRGYEQYF.

About this clone itself: One end of the junction does not line up with germline, which may come from a read error. This chain links TRBV6-5 with TRBJ2-6; 7 nucleotides line up with TRBD1. This CDR3 region has 12 residues. From germline, CDR1 is MNHEY and CDR2 SVGAGI. The CDR3 protein is CASSPGGNVLTF. In nucleotides, the CDR3 is TGTGCCAGCAGTCCAGGGGGCAACGTCCTGACTTTC.

The V call is TRBV4-2, the J call TRBJ1-6; D unresolved. Looked up from germline, CDR1 is LGHNA and CDR2 is YNFKEQ. V lost 5 bases, J lost 0 bases, and 8 bases lay in between. The CDR3 covers 15 residues. Here the CDR3 reads CASSGGLSYNSPLHF. CDR3 nucleotide sequence: TGTGCCAGCAGCGGAGGCCTCTCCTATAATTCACCCCTCCACTTT.

The chain couples TRBV6-1 to TRBJ2-1; 7 positions agree with TRBD1. Germline CDR1 MNHNS, CDR2 SASEGT. The CDR3 consists of 14 residues. V lost 4 bases to trimming and J lost 4 bases; unmatched junction nucleotides: 4. CDR3 loop: CASSGDSIYNEQFF. CDR3 in DNA: TGTGCCAGCAGTGGGGACAGCATATACAATGAGCAGTTCTTC.

V and J are TRBV29-1 and TRBJ2-7; 7 bases map to TRBD2. Looked up from germline, CDR1 is SQVTM and CDR2 is ANQGSEA. The CDR3 contains 12 residues. V was clipped by 7 bases and J by 4 bases; unmatched bases: 7. The CDR3 DNA sequence: TGCAGCGCCCGTCTGGGAGGGTACGAGCAGTACTTC. This translates into CSARLGGYEQYF.

The gene calls are TRBV6-5 and TRBJ1-2, with D tentatively TRBD1 (5 bases). Germline CDR1 is MNHEY and CDR2 is SVGAGI. CDR3 length: 15 residues. Deletions cut 0 bases from V and 4 bases from J, with 12 bases between. The CDR3 sequence: CASSYSGRGIYGYTF. The CDR3, as DNA: TGTGCCAGCAGTTACTCGGGGCGGGGAATCTATGGCTACACCTTC.

Comments on this clone: The same CDR3 can be traced to other DNA sequences in this sample. This chain joins TRBV25-1 and TRBJ2-1, with 9 bases lining up with TRBD1. The CDR3 spans 15 residues. Germline V gives CDR1 MGHDK, CDR2 SYGVNS. V lost 2 bases and J lost 5; bases outside the gene matches: 4. The CDR3, as DNA: TGTGCCAGCAGTGAAGACAGGGGGTTCGACAATGAGCAGTTCTTC. Protein: CASSEDRGFDNEQFF.

This rearrangement joins TRBV5-8 to TRBJ1-2; 8 bases agree with TRBD1. Germline V gives CDR1 SGHTS, CDR2 YDEGEE. The CDR3 runs to 16 residues. The V gene end was trimmed by 0 bases and the J gene end by 2 bases; junction bases not matched to a gene: 6. The CDR3 DNA reads as TGTGCCAGCAGCTTGGGTAAAGGGACAGGAAACTATGGCTACACCTTC. Translation: CASSLGKGTGNYGYTF.

This rearrangement joins TRBV7-9 to TRBJ2-1, with TRBD1 identical over 10 bases. CDR1 and CDR2 from the germline V gene are SEHNR and FQNEAQ (reference sequence). The CDR3 is made up of 18 amino acids. V shed 1 base and J 1 base; nucleotides not matched to a gene: 7. CDR3 region: CASSLVEGTGVSYNEQFF. The CDR3 DNA reads as TGTGCCAGCAGCTTAGTTGAGGGGACAGGGGTTTCCTACAATGAGCAGTTCTTC. The whole variable domain, remainder taken from reference TRBV7-9 and TRBJ2-1, is DTGVSQNPRHKITKRGQNVTFRCDPISEHNRLYWYRQTLGQGPEFLTYFQNEAQLEKSRLLSDRFSAERPKGSFSTLEIQRTEQGDSAMYLCASSLVEGTGVSYNEQFFGPGTRLTVL.

This clone appeared a few times. The chain joins TRBV11-2 to TRBJ1-2, with 7 bases matching TRBD1. The J segment lost 7 bases and the V segment lost 4 bases, leaving 6 bases of the junction unmatched. Germline assignment: CDR1 SGHAT and CDR2 FQNNGV. The CDR3 is 13 amino acids. As DNA, the CDR3 is TGTGCCAGCAGCTCTGACAGGGCAGGTGGCTACACCTTC. Protein: CASSSDRAGGYTF.

J is TRBJ2-5 and V is TRBV5-1, with D perhaps TRBD1 (6 bases). Near its end, the DNA agrees better with TRBJ2-7, so the J call may be wrong. The CDR3 spans 13 residues. Germline-derived CDR1 and CDR2 are SGHRS and YFSETQ. CDR3 sequence: CASSEYGTNEQYF. DNA of the CDR3: TGCGCCAGCAGCGAATACGGGACAAACGAGCAGTACTTC.

The rearrangement links TRBV21-1 to TRBJ1-1. TRBV21-1 is labeled a pseudogene. This CDR3 comprises 17 residues. CDR3: CASTPRSLSEGLLKAFF. CDR3 in DNA: TGTGCCAGCACCCCGAGGTCGTTATCTGAGGGCCTCCTTAAAGCTTTCTTT.

This clone was detected a few times. J is TRBJ1-3 and V is TRBV7-9; D is uncertain. The CDR3 extends over 14 amino acids. Germline CDR1 is SEHNR and CDR2 is FQNEAQ (reference sequence). V was cut by 5 bases and J by 1 base, with 9 bases left in between. CDR3 nucleotide sequence: TGTGCCAGCAGCACGACTGAATCTGGAAACACCATATATTTT. This sequence encodes CASSTTESGNTIYF. Full variable domain (remainder filled in from reference TRBV7-9 and TRBJ1-3): DTGVSQNPRHKITKRGQNVTFRCDPISEHNRLYWYRQTLGQGPEFLTYFQNEAQLEKSRLLSDRFSAERPKGSFSTLEIQRTEQGDSAMYLCASSTTESGNTIYFGEGSWLTVV.

This chain connects TRBV5-6 to TRBJ1-6; D remains ambiguous. From germline, CDR1 is SGHDT and CDR2 YYEEEE. V lost 0 bases to trimming and J lost 6 bases, with 13 bases between them. The CDR3 has 16 amino acids. CDR3 protein: CASSLEGGSLNSPLHF. The CDR3 DNA follows: TGTGCCAGCAGCTTGGAGGGAGGGTCCCTTAATTCACCCCTCCACTTT.

J is TRBJ1-1 and V is TRBV7-6, with D unclear. Trimming pared 5 bases from V and 4 bases from J, leaving 14 bases between. The CDR3 is made up of 14 amino acids. Germline CDR1 reads SGHVS; CDR2 reads FNYEAQ. The CDR3 loop reads CASSLNAGVTEAFF. CDR3 DNA sequence: TGTGCCAGCAGCCTGAATGCGGGAGTCACTGAAGCTTTCTTT.

This chain links TRBV7-2 with TRBJ1-2; 10 bases are a match to TRBD1. The CDR3 is 13 residues long. Germline V gene sequence: CDR1 SGHTA, CDR2 FQGNSA. The junction had 2 bases not matched to a gene; V was cut back by 5 bases and J by 5 bases. The CDR3 coding sequence is TGTGCCAGCAGCCGGGGACAGGGGTATGGCTACACCTTC. It codes for CASSRGQGYGYTF.

This chain connects TRBV5-1 to TRBJ2-5, with TRBD2 identical over 11 bases. The germline gives CDR1 SGHRS, CDR2 YFSETQ. The CDR3 extends over 16 amino acids. The trim removed 4 bases at V and 4 bases at J, leaving 9 bases unmatched. CDR3 in DNA: TGCGCCAGCAGCCAGGGACTAGCGGCGGATCCAGAGACCCAGTACTTC. Protein product: CASSQGLAADPETQYF.

The rearrangement links TRBV21-1 to TRBJ2-7; TRBD1 is the table's D call, not checked against the DNA. TRBV21-1 is recorded as a pseudogene. The CDR3 length is 13 residues. The CDR3 DNA follows: TGTGCCAGCAGCAAAGAGGACAACTACGAGCAGTACTTC. Translation gives CASSKEDNYEQYF.

This chain uses TRBV5-6 with TRBJ1-3; D perhaps matches TRBD1 (5 bases). Germline lookup yields CDR1 SGHDT and CDR2 YYEEEE. CDR3 length: 15 amino acids. Trimming pared 5 bases from V and 2 bases from J, leaving 14 bases between. CDR3 sequence reads: CASRPWGGTGNTIYF. The DNA of the CDR3 is TGTGCCAGCAGACCCTGGGGGGGAACTGGAAACACCATATATTTT.

V and J are TRBV5-3 and TRBJ1-5; unclear D gene. TRBV5-3 falls under the ORF class, with uncertain function. The CDR3 sequence is 13 residues long. V lost 0 bases and J 6 bases, leaving 7 bases between the germline ends. CDR3 in amino acids: CARSLDCIQPQHF. As DNA, the CDR3 is TGTGCCAGAAGCTTGGATTGTATTCAGCCCCAGCATTTT.

This CDR3 reads CASSLRGSDIQYF. The CDR3 bases are TGCGCCAGCAGCCTCAGGGGTTCGGACATTCAGTACTTC. The gene calls are TRBV5-1 and TRBJ2-4; maybe TRBD1 (6 bases). Trimming pared 4 bases from V and 8 bases from J, leaving 13 bases between. This CDR3 region has 13 residues. From germline, CDR1 is SGHRS and CDR2 YFSETQ. The whole variable domain, remainder taken from reference TRBV5-1 and TRBJ2-4, is KAGVTQTPRYLIKTRGQQVTLSCSPISGHRSVSWYQQTPGQGLQFLFEYFSETQRNKGNFPGRFSGRQFSNSRSEMNVSTLELGDSALYLCASSLRGSDIQYFGAGTRLSVL.

This clone was seen a single time. The CDR3 DNA reads TGCAGCGTCGAACAGGGGGCTTACGAGCAGTACTTC. Protein sequence: CSVEQGAYEQYF. J is TRBJ2-7 and V is TRBV29-1, with 9 positions matching TRBD1. There are 12 residues in the CDR3. In germline, CDR1 is SQVTM, CDR2 ANQGSEA. V trimming: 6 bases; J trimming: 4 bases; junction bases outside the gene matches: 4.

The chain links TRBV28 to TRBJ1-4; possibly TRBD1 for D (6 bases). The CDR3 extends over 17 amino acids. V was pared by 2 bases and J by 6 bases, with 19 bases between. Germline V CDR1 and CDR2: MDHEN, SYDVKM. The CDR3 is CASSLPSRGIGDEKLFF. In nucleotides, the CDR3 is TGTGCCAGCAGTTTACCCAGCAGGGGTATAGGGGATGAAAAACTGTTTTTT.

The chain employs TRBV7-6 and TRBJ2-7, with a tentative D call TRBD2 (6 bases). The length of the CDR3 is 14 residues. Germline V gives CDR1 SGHVS, CDR2 FNYEAQ. Trimming left V 5 bases short and J 4 bases short, with 15 bases between. This CDR3 is CASSASEGRYEQYF. DNA of the CDR3: TGTGCCAGCAGCGCCTCGGAGGGACGGTACGAGCAGTACTTC.

This chain uses TRBV5-5 with TRBJ1-2; weak D call: TRBD1 (5 bases). Germline assignment: CDR1 SGHKS and CDR2 YYEKEE (reference sequence). Trimming shortened V by 1 base and J by 2 bases, and 24 bases separated the two germline ends. The CDR3 runs 19 residues. The CDR3 sequence: CASSLPTTQGSSINYGYTF. The DNA for the CDR3 is TGTGCCAGCAGCTTGCCTACCACTCAGGGATCCTCCATCAACTATGGCTACACCTTC.